Sequencing of this T cell receptor beta chain was carried out in a study of blood T cell repertoires in COVID-19. The CDR3 is 17 amino acids. Germline loops: CDR1 SGHAT, CDR2 FQNNGV. V trimming: 0 bases; J trimming: 0 bases; junction bases outside the gene matches: 4. Produced via immunoSEQ multiplex PCR; TCRdb's table is partial and in-frame only. This sample has about 280,000 clones, with 65% to 90% found just once. The receptor's source is a woman aged 70 to 79 with COVID-19, enrolled during active disease. The sequenced sample was peripheral blood. J is TRBJ2-1 and V is TRBV11-2; TRBD2 matches 8 bases. The CDR3 coding sequence is TGTGCCAGCAGCTTAGAGGCCCTAGCGGGCTCCTACAATGAGCAGTTCTTC. Translating it yields CASSLEALAGSYNEQFF.